Listed below are T cell receptor beta chains from one sample, sequenced in a study of OX40 agonist ivuxolimab in advanced cancers. The data were produced by immunoSEQ multiplex PCR, yet TCRdb's version contains in-frame clones alone and is incomplete. The sample consists of roughly 80,000 clones, 85% to 95% of them appearing once. The input for sequencing was CD4+ or CD8+ T cells sorted from blood, taken in a trial of the OX40 agonist ivuxolimab. The source of these receptors is an adult with an advanced solid tumor such as melanoma, head and neck, liver or kidney cancer. Both conserved end residues are part of each CDR3. The D gene is left open where the match is weak. Size is omitted from some rows. Given values are once, few, many or a class for expanded clones.

- TRBJ2-1 TRBV4-2 - CASSQDLMATGEQFF TGTGCCAGCAGCCAAGATTTGATGGCTACCGGCGAGCAGTTCTTC
once TRBJ1-5 TRBV5-5 - CASSRGQSNQPQHF TGTGCCAGCAGCCGAGGACAGAGCAATCAGCCCCAGCATTTT
- TRBJ2-7 TRBV11-3 - CASTLGTTSYEQYF TGTGCCAGCACCCTTGGGACCACCTCCTACGAGCAGTACTTC
- TRBJ2-5 TRBV5-1 TRBD1 CASSSGQGWLETQYF TGCGCCAGCAGCTCGGGACAGGGTTGGTTAGAGACCCAGTACTTC
- TRBJ2-7 TRBV28 TRBD2 CASTRTSGSSYEQYF TGTGCCAGCACCCGGACTAGCGGGAGCTCCTACGAGCAGTACTTC
- TRBJ1-4 TRBV6-5 - CASKSGGGEKLFF TGTGCCAGCAAGTCGGGGGGTGGGGAAAAACTGTTTTTT
- TRBJ2-1 TRBV30 - CAWSVGSVNNEQFF TGTGCCTGGAGTGTAGGTTCGGTTAACAATGAGCAGTTCTTC
- TRBJ2-1 TRBV7-9 - CASSSDSEQFF TGTGCCAGCAGCTCGGACAGTGAGCAGTTCTTC
- TRBJ2-7 TRBV4-2 - CASSQESLITKFYEQYF TGTGCCAGCAGCCAAGAGAGTCTAATTACAAAGTTCTACGAGCAGTACTTC
- TRBJ2-2 TRBV9 TRBD2 CASSVVPSGNTGELFF TGTGCCAGCAGCGTAGTCCCTAGCGGGAACACCGGGGAGCTGTTTTTT
- TRBJ2-7 TRBV4-2 - CASSQDTGISYEQYF TGTGCCAGCAGCCAAGACACGGGAATCTCCTACGAGCAGTACTTC
- TRBJ1-1 TRBV5-4 - CASSETGIGTEAFF TGTGCCAGCAGCGAAACAGGGATAGGCACTGAAGCTTTCTTT
- TRBJ2-3 TRBV2 TRBD1 CASNDRVDTQYF TGTGCCAGCAATGACAGGGTCGATACGCAGTATTTT
- TRBJ2-3 TRBV6-4 - CASPNGEGVTDTQYF TGTGCCAGCCCCAACGGGGAGGGGGTCACAGATACGCAGTATTTT
- TRBJ1-1 TRBV6-5 - CASSPALNTEAFF TGTGCCAGCAGTCCCGCTCTGAACACTGAAGCTTTCTTT
- TRBJ1-6 TRBV7-8 TRBD1 CASSRGQDIMALHF TGTGCCAGCAGCCGGGGACAGGATATAATGGCCCTCCACTTT
- TRBJ2-7 TRBV20-1 - CSAMGSYEQYF TGCAGTGCTATGGGTTCCTACGAGCAGTACTTC
- TRBJ2-5 TRBV14 TRBD1 CASSPREQGRQTQYF TGTGCCAGCAGCCCCCGGGAACAGGGGCGACAGACCCAGTACTTC
- TRBJ1-2 TRBV6-5 - CASGQIYGYTF TGTGCCAGCGGACAGATCTATGGCTACACCTTC
- TRBJ1-2 TRBV7-2 TRBD1 CASSLGDRVVYGYTF TGTGCCAGCAGCTTAGGGGACAGGGTCGTCTATGGCTACACCTTC
- TRBJ2-2 TRBV2 - CASSRTDTGELFF TGTGCCAGCAGTCGGACGGATACCGGGGAGCTGTTTTTT
- TRBJ2-7 TRBV4-2 TRBD1 CASSQQTGTSYEQYF TGTGCCAGCAGCCAGCAGACAGGGACATCCTACGAGCAGTACTTC
- TRBJ1-2 TRBV5-6 - CASSSFYRDYGYTF TGTGCCAGCAGCTCATTTTACAGGGACTATGGCTACACCTTC
- TRBJ1-5 TRBV19 TRBD1 CASNRGGQGYSNQPQHF TGTGCCAGTAACCGGGGGGGACAGGGTTATAGCAATCAGCCCCAGCATTTT
- TRBJ1-5 TRBV6-5 - CASQRVRNQPQHF TGTGCCAGCCAACGGGTTCGCAATCAGCCCCAGCATTTT
- TRBJ1-4 TRBV2 TRBD1 CASRVAPGTGFEKLFF TGTGCCAGCAGGGTCGCCCCCGGGACAGGGTTTGAAAAACTGTTTTTT